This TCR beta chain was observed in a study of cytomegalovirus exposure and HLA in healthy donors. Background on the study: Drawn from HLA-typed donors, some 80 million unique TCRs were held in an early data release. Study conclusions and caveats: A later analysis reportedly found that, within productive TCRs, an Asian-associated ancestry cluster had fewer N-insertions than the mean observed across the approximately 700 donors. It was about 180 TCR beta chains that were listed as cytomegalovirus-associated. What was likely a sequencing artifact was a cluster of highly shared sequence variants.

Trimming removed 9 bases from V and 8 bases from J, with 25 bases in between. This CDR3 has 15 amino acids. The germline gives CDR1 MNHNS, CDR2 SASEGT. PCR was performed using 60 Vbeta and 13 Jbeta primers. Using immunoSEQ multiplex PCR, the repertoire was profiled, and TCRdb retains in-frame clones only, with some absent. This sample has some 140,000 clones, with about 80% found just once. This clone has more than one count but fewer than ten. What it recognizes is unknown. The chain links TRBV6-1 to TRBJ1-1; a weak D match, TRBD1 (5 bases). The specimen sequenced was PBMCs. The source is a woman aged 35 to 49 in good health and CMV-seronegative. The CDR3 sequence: CASVPGVVKGSEAFF. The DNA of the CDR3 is TGTGCCAGTGTACCGGGGGTGGTCAAGGGTTCCGAAGCTTTCTTT.